The clone carrying this T cell receptor beta chain has just a few counts. Combining a sample-barcoded 5' primer with a J-beta primer mix, a second PCR ran for about 7 to 11 cycles. TCRdb independently ran MiXCR on the 5' RACE reads; one entry per CDR3 protein. This table has some 1,800,000 distinct CDR3 sequences, approximately 40% appearing once. The record originates from a study of blood T cells in healthy people across ages. The CDR3 is made up of 16 amino acids. Germline loops: CDR1 LGHNA, CDR2 YSLEER. Trimming took 0 bases from V and 4 from J; bases not matched to a gene: 6. This sequence originates from a human donor in good health. The sequenced material came from blood. The rearrangement uses TRBV4-3 and TRBJ2-1; TRBD1 matches at 7 bases. As DNA, the CDR3 is TGCGCCAGCAGCCAAGAACAGGGGCCCGGGTACAATGAGCAGTTCTTC. This sequence encodes CASSQEQGPGYNEQFF.